These T cell receptor beta chains were read from a single sample in a study of CD8 T cells in Susac syndrome. One entry per CDR3 protein results from TCRdb running MiXCR on the immunoSEQ multiplex PCR reads. The repertoire includes around 140,000 distinct CDR3 sequences, 85% to 95% of them detected once, and over 0.09% sits in the top ten. Sequencing was done on a sample of CD4+ T cells from PBMCs. These receptors originate from a human donor with multiple sclerosis. CDR3s include the opening cysteine and the closing phenylalanine or tryptophan. A D gene is named only where the DNA matches it firmly. Only some rows state a clone size, as once, few, many or a class for expanded clones.

once | TRBJ1-2 | TRBV7-2 | TRBD1 | TGTGCCAGCAGTTCCGGGACAGGGACCTACACCTTC | CASSSGTGTYTF
- | TRBJ2-1 | TRBV27 | - | TGTGCCGCAGGGGAGGAAAGCGATGAGCAGTTCTTC | CAAGEESDEQFF
- | TRBJ2-7 | TRBV29-1 | - | TGCAGCGTGAGGGGGGGTGGCCTCTCCTACGAGCAGTACTTC | CSVRGGGLSYEQYF
- | TRBJ1-5 | TRBV28 | TRBD1 | TGTGCCAGCAGTAAGGGGGCGCGGAGCAATCAGCCCCAGCATTTT | CASSKGARSNQPQHF
- | TRBJ2-3 | TRBV29-1 | TRBD2 | TGCAGCGTTGAACTGGGACTACCCACAGATACGCAGTATTTT | CSVELGLPTDTQYF
- | TRBJ1-5 | TRBV24-1 | - | TGTGCCACCAGTGCGGGTCCGGAGCCCCAGCATTTT | CATSAGPEPQHF
- | TRBJ1-1 | TRBV18 | - | TGTGCCAGCTCACCTACGGGGAACACTGAAGCTTTCTTT | CASSPTGNTEAFF
- | TRBJ1-4 | TRBV29-1 | - | TGCAGCGTTTCCGGACCCGGGAATGAAAAACTGTTTTTT | CSVSGPGNEKLFF
once | TRBJ1-5 | TRBV20-1 | TRBD1 | TGCAGTGCTAGTCCGACAGGGGGTAGGAATCAGCCCCAGCATTTT | CSASPTGGRNQPQHF
- | TRBJ1-2 | TRBV12-3/TRBV12-4 | - | TGTGCCAGCAGCAGAGAAGGGAGGTTTGGCTACACCTTC | CASSREGRFGYTF
- | TRBJ2-6 | TRBV7-9 | - | TGTGCCAGCAGCTTAGGCAACTCTGGGGCCAACGTCCTGACTTTC | CASSLGNSGANVLTF
- | TRBJ2-3 | TRBV27 | - | TGTGCCAGCAGCCTCACAGTCACCACAGATACGCAGTATTTT | CASSLTVTTDTQYF
few | TRBJ2-1 | TRBV7-2 | TRBD1 | TGTGCCAGCAGCTTAGCAGGGACAGGCTGGGAGTTCTTC | CASSLAGTGWEFF
once | TRBJ2-4 | TRBV20-1 | TRBD2 | TGCAGTGCAAGAGAAGCGGGAAAAAACATTCAGTACTTC | CSAREAGKNIQYF
few | TRBJ1-5 | TRBV6-1 | - | TGTGCCAGCAGACCAGGGAATCAGCCCCAGCATTTT | CASRPGNQPQHF
- | TRBJ2-7 | TRBV3-1 | - | TGTGCCACTAGCGCGAGGTCCTACGAGCAGTACTTC | CATSARSYEQYF
once | TRBJ1-5 | TRBV20-1 | - | TGCAGTGCTAGATGGGACGGAGATAGCAATCAGCCCCAGCATTTT | CSARWDGDSNQPQHF
- | TRBJ1-1 | TRBV12-3/TRBV12-4 | - | TGTGCCAGCAGTTTTGCGGACCTCCTTCACACTGAAGCTTTCTTT | CASSFADLLHTEAFF
- | TRBJ2-7 | TRBV4-1 | TRBD2 | TGCGCCAGCAGCCAGGGGACTAGCGGGAACGTCGACGAGCAGTACTTC | CASSQGTSGNVDEQYF
- | TRBJ2-3 | TRBV30 | - | TGTGCCTGGACCACTGGACTTGGGACGCAGTATTTT | CAWTTGLGTQYF
- | TRBJ2-6 | TRBV25-1 | - | TGTGCCAGCAGTGAATTGGACTCTGGGGCCAACGTCCTGACTTTC | CASSELDSGANVLTF
- | TRBJ2-5 | TRBV18 | - | TGTGCCAGCTCACCAACCAGGCAACAAGAGACCCAGTACTTC | CASSPTRQQETQYF
- | TRBJ1-4 | TRBV7-9 | - | TGTGCCAGCAGCCCTGACAGGCCGACTAATGAAAAACTGTTTTTT | CASSPDRPTNEKLFF
- | TRBJ2-5 | TRBV29-1 | - | TGCAGCGTTGAGGCACCCAATCAAGAGACCCAGTACTTC | CSVEAPNQETQYF